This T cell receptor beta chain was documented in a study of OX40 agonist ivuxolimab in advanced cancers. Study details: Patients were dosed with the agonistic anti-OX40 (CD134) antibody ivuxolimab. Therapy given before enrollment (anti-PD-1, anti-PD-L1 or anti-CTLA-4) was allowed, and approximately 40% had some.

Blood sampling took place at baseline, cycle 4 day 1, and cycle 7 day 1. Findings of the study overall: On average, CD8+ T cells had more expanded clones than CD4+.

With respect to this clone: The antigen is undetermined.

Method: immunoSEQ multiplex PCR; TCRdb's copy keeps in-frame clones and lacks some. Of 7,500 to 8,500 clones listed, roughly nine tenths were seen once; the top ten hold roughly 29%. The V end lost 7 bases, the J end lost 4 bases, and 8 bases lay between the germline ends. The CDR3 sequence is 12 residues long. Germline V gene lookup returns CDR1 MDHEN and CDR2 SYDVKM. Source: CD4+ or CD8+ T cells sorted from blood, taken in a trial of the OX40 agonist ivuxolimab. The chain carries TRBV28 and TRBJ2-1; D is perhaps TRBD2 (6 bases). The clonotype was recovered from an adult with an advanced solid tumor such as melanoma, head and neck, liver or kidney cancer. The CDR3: CASMGGYNEQFF. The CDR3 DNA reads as TGTGCCAGCATGGGGGGATACAATGAGCAGTTCTTC.